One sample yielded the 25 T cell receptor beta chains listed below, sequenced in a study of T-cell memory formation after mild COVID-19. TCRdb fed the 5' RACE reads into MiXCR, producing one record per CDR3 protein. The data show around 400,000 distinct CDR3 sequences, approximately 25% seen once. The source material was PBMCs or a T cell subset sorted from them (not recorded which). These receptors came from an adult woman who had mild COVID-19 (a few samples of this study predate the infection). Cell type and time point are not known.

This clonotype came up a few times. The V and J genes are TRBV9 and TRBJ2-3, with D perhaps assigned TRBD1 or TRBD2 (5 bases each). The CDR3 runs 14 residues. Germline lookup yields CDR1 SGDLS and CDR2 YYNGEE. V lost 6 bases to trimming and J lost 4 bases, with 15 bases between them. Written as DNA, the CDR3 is TGTGCCAGCACCATTGGGGGAAATGCAGATACGCAGTATTTT. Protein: CASTIGGNADTQYF.

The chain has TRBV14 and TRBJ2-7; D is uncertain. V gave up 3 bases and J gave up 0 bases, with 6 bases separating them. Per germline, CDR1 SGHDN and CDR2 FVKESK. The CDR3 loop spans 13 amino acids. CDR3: CASSHSTSYEQYF. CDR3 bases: TGTGCCAGCAGCCACAGCACCTCCTACGAGCAGTACTTC. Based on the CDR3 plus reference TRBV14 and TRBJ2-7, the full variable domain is EAGVTQFPSHSVIEKGQTVTLRCDPISGHDNLYWYRRVMGKEIKFLLHFVKESKQDESGMPNNRFLAERTGGTYSTLKVQPAELEDSGVYFCASSHSTSYEQYFGPGTRLTVT.

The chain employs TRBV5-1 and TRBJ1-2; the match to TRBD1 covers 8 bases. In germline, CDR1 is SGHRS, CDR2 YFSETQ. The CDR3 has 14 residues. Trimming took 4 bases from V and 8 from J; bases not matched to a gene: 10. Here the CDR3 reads CASSLLQGATGYTF. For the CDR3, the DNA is TGCGCCAGCAGCCTGCTCCAGGGGGCTACGGGCTACACCTTC.

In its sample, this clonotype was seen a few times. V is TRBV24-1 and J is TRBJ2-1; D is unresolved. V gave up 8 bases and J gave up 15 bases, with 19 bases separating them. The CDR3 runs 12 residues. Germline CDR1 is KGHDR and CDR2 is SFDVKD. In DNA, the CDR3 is TGTGCCACCACAACAGAGGCTGGCCTGACGTTCTTC. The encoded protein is CATTTEAGLTFF.

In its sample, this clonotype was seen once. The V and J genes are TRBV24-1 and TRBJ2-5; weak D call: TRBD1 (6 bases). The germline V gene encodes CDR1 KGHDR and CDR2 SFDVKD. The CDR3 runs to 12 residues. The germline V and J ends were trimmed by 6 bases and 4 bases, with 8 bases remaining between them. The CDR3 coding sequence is TGTGCCACCAGTACAGGGCGAGAGACCCAGTACTTC. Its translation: CATSTGRETQYF.

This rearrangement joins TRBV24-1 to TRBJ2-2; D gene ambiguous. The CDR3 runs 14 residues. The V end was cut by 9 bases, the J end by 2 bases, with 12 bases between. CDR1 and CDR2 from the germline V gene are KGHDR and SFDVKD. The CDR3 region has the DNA TGTGCCACCGGAGCATCGGCTAACACCGGGGAGCTGTTTTTT. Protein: CATGASANTGELFF.

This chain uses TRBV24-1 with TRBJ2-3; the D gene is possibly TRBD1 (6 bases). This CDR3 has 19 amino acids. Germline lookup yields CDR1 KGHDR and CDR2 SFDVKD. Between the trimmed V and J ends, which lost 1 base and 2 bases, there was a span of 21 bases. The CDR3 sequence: CATSDFTGNTRRDTDTQYF. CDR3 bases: TGTGCCACCAGTGATTTCACAGGGAACACACGGCGTGACACAGATACGCAGTATTTT.

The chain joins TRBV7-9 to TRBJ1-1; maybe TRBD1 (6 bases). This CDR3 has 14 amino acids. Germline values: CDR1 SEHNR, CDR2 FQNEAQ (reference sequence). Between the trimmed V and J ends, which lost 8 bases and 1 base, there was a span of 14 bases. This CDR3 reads CASLGGPGNTEAFF. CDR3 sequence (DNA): TGTGCCAGCCTCGGGGGCCCGGGGAACACTGAAGCTTTCTTT.

The CDR3 region is CASSLITGELFF. The CDR3 DNA sequence: TGTGCCAGCAGCTTAATCACCGGGGAGCTGTTTTTT. The chain uses TRBV7-6 and TRBJ2-2, with D hard to call. Germline V CDR1 and CDR2: SGHVS, FNYEAQ. Trimming stripped 2 bases from V and 4 bases from J, with 2 bases between. The CDR3 is made up of 12 amino acids.

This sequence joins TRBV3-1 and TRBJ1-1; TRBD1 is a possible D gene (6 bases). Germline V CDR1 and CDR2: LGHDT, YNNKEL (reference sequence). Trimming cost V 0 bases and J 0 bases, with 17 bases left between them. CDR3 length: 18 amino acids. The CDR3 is CASSQEGVRGMLNTEAFF. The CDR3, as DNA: TGTGCCAGCAGCCAAGAAGGCGTCAGGGGAATGCTGAACACTGAAGCTTTCTTT.

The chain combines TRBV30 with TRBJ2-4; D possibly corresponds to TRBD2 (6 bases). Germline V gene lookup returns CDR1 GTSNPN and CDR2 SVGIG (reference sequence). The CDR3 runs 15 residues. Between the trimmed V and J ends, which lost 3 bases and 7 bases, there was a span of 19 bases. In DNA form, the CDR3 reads TGTGCCTGGAGCCGGACGCAGAGGCTAGCGAACATTCAGTACTTC. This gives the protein CAWSRTQRLANIQYF.

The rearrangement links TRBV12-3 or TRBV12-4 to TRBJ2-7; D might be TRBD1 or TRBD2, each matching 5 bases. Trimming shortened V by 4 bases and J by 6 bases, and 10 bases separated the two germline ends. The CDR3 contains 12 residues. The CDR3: CASSSGAAEQYF. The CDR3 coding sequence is TGTGCCAGCAGTTCCGGGGCCGCCGAGCAGTACTTC.

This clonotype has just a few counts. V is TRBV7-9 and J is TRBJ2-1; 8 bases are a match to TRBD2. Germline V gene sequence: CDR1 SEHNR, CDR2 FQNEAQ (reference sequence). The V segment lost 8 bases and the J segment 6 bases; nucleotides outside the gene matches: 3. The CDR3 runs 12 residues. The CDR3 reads CASSGGANEQFF. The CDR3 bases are TGTGCCAGCTCCGGGGGGGCCAATGAGCAGTTCTTC.

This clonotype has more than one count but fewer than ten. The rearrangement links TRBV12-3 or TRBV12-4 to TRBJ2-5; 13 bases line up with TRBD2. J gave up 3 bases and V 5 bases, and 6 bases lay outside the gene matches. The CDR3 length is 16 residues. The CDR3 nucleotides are TGTGCCAGCAGTCCTCGACTAGCGGGAGGCAAAGAGACCCAGTACTTC. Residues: CASSPRLAGGKETQYF.

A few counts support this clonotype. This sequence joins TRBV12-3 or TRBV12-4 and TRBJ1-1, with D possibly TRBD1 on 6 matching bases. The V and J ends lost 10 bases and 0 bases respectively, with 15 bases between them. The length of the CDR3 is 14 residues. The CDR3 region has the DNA TGTGCCACCCGACAGGAGAACATGAACACTGAAGCTTTCTTT. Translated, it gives CATRQENMNTEAFF.

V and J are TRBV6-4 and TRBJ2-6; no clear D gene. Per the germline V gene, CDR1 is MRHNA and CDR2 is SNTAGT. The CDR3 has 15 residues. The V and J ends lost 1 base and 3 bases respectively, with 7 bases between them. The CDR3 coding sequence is TGTGCCAGCAGTGACTACCGGGTTGGGGCCAACGTCCTGACTTTC. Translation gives CASSDYRVGANVLTF.

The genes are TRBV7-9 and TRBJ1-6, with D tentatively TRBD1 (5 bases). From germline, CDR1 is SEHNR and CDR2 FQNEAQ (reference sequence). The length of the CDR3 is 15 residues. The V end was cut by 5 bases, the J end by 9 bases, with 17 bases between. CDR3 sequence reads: CASSKAGRQFSPLHF. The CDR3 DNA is TGTGCCAGCAGCAAAGCGGGCCGACAGTTTTCACCCCTCCACTTT. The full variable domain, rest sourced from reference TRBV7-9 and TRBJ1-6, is DTGVSQNPRHKITKRGQNVTFRCDPISEHNRLYWYRQTLGQGPEFLTYFQNEAQLEKSRLLSDRFSAERPKGSFSTLEIQRTEQGDSAMYLCASSKAGRQFSPLHFGNGTRLTVT.

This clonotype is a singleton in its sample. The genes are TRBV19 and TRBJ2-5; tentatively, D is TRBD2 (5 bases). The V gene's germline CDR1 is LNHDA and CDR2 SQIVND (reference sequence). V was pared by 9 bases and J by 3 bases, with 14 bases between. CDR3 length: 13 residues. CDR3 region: CASRPDGEETQYF. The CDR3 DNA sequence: TGTGCCAGCCGACCGGACGGGGAAGAGACCCAGTACTTC.

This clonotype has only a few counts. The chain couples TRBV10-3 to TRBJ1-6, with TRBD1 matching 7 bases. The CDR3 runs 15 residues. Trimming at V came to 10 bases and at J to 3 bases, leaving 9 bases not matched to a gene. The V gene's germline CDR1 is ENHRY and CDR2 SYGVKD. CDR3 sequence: CATSIGTDYNSPLHF. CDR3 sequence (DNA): TGTGCCACCTCAATTGGGACAGACTATAATTCACCCCTCCACTTT.

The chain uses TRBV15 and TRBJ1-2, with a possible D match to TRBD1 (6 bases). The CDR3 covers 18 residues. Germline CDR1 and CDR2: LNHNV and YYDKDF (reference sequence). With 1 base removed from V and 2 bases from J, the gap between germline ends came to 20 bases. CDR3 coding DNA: TGTGCCACCAGCAGAGGGGCGCTTCGAGGGGGATCCAACTATGGCTACACCTTC. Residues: CATSRGALRGGSNYGYTF.

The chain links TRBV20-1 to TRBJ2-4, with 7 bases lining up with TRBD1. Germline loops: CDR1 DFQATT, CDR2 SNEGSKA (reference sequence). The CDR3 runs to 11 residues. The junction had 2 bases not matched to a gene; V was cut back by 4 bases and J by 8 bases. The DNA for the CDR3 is TGCAGTGCTAACAGGGGAGACATTCAGTACTTC. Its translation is CSANRGDIQYF.

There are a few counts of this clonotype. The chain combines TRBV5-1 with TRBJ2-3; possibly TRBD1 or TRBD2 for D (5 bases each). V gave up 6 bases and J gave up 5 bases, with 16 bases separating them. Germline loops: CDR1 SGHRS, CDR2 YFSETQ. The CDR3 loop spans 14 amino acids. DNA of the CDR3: TGCGCCAGCAACCCGGGGCGGCCCGGAGATACGCAGTATTTT. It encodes CASNPGRPGDTQYF.

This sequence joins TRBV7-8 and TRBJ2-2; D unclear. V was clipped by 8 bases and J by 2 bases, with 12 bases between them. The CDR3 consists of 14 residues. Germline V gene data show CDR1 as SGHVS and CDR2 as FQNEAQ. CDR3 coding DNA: TGTGCCAGCCTATCGGATTATAACACCGGGGAGCTGTTTTTT. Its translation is CASLSDYNTGELFF. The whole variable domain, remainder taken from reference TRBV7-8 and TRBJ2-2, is GAGVSQSPRYKVAKRGQDVALRCDPISGHVSLFWYQQALGQGPEFLTYFQNEAQLDKSGLPSDRFFAERPEGSVSTLKIQRTQQEDSAVYLCASLSDYNTGELFFGEGSRLTVL.

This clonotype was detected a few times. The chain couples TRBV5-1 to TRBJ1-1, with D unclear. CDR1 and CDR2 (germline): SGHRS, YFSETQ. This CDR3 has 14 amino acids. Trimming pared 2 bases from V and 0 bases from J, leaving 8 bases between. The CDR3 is CASSFTTVNTEAFF. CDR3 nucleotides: TGCGCCAGCAGCTTTACCACAGTGAACACTGAAGCTTTCTTT.

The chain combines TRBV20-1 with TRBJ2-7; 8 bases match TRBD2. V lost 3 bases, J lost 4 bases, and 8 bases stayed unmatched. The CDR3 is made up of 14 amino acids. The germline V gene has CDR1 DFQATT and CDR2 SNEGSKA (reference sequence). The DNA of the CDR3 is TGCAGTGCTAGGGACGGCGGGAGGCGGTACGAGCAGTACTTC. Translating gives CSARDGGRRYEQYF.